This T cell receptor (beta chain) was retrieved from a study of cytomegalovirus exposure and HLA in healthy donors. Notes on this clone: Its antigen is unidentified.

The donors belonged to the 120-subject validation cohort, separate from the 666-subject first cohort. Study findings and constraints: Among TCR sequences, most were rare, though some public TCRs appeared in many donors.

CDR1 and CDR2 (germline): SQVTM, ANQGSEA. Trimming shortened V by 2 bases and J by 1 base, and 11 bases separated the two germline ends. The CDR3 is made up of 14 amino acids. Measured with immunoSEQ multiplex PCR; TCRdb has only the in-frame clones, and not every one. Of 120,000 or so clones listed, about 96% are singletons. The chain uses TRBV29-1 and TRBJ1-1, with D unresolved. The source is a man younger than 35 in good health and CMV-seronegative. The specimen sequenced was PBMCs. The CDR3 protein is CSVELLERNTEAFF. The CDR3 nucleotides read TGCAGCGTTGAACTGCTGGAGAGGAACACTGAAGCTTTCTTT.